This record looks at one T cell receptor beta chain sequence and its context. What it binds is not known. Assay used: immunoSEQ multiplex PCR; TCRdb lists only in-frame clones, some missing. The table includes over 95,000 clones, around 90% detected once. This entry is derived from a study of T cell responses to AZD1222 COVID-19 vaccine. Background on the study: Pooling covered second doses at about 4 or about 12 weeks. Study-wide results and limits: Nearly half of spike-specific TCRs reportedly target variant regions that are unmutated in the B.1.351 and B.1.1.7 variants. The donors showed a predominance of white British ancestry and of females, with possible underestimation of clonal diversity. Only a handful of people who got AZD1222 tested seropositive at baseline.

Germline assignment: CDR1 ENHRY and CDR2 SYGVKD. The length of the CDR3 is 14 residues. The V end lost 4 bases, the J end lost 4 bases, and 11 bases lay between the germline ends. The chain couples TRBV10-3 to TRBJ1-5; D is undetermined. Here the sequenced sample was peripheral blood, taken on day 0 of AZD1222 vaccination. The TCR sequence derives from an adult in good health. The CDR3 sequence is CAISGANGNQPQHF. The CDR3 DNA is TGTGCCATCAGTGGTGCGAATGGTAATCAGCCCCAGCATTTT.